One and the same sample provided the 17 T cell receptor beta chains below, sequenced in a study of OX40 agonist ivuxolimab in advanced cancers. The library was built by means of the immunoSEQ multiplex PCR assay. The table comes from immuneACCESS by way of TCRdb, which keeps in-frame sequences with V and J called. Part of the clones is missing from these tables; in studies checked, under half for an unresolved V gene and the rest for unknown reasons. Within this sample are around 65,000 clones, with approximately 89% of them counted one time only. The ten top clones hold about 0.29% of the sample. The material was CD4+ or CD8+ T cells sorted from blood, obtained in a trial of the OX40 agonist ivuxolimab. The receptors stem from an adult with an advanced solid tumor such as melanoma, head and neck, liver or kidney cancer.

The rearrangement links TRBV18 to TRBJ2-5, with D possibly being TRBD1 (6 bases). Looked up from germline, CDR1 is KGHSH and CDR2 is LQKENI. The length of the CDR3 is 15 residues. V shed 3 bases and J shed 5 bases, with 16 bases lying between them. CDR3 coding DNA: TGTGCCAGCTCACCTACCACAGGGTTCGGGGAGACCCAGTACTTC. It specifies CASSPTTGFGETQYF.

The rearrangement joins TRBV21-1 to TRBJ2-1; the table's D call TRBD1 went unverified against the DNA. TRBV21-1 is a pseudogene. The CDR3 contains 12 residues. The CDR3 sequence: CASWIQVNEQFF. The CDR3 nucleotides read TGTGCCAGCTGGATCCAGGTCAATGAGCAGTTCTTC.

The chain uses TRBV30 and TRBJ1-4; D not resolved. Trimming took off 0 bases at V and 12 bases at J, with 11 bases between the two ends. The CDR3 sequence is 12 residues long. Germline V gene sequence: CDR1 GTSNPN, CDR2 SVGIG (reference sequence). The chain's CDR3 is CAWSVGFIELFF. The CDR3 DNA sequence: TGTGCCTGGAGTGTGGGATTTATAGAACTGTTTTTT.

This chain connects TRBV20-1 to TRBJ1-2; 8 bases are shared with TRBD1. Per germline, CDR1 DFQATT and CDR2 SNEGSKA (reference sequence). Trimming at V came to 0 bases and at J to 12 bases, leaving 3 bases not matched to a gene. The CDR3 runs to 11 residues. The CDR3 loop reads CSARDRGHHTF. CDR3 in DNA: TGCAGTGCTAGAGACAGGGGGCATCACACCTTC.

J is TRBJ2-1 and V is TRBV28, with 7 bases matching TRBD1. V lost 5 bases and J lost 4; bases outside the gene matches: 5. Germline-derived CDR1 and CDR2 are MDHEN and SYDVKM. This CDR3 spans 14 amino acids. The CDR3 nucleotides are TGTGCCAGCAGTCGCCGACAGGGTTACAATGAGCAGTTCTTC. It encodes CASSRRQGYNEQFF.

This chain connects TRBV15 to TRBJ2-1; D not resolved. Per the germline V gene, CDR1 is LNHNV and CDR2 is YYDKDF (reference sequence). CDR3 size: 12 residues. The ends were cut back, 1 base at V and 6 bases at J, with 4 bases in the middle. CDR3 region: CATSRGGNEQFF. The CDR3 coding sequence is TGTGCCACCAGCAGAGGGGGCAATGAGCAGTTCTTC.

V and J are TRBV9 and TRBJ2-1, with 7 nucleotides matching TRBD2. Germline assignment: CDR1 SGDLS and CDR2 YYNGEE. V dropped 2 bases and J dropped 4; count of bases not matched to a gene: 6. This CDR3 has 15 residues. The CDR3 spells CASSVPSGDYNEQFF. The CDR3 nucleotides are TGTGCCAGCAGCGTGCCTAGCGGAGATTACAATGAGCAGTTCTTC.

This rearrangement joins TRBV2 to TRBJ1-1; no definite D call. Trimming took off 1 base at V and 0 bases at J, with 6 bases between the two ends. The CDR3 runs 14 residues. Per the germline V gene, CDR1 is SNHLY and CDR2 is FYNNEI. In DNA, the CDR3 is TGTGCCAGCAGTGAAGGACGGGTGAACACTGAAGCTTTCTTT. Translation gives CASSEGRVNTEAFF. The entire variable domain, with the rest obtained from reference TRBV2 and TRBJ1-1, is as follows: EPEVTQTPSHQVTQMGQEVILRCVPISNHLYFYWYRQILGQKVEFLVSFYNNEISEKSEIFDDQFSVERPDGSNFTLKIRSTKLEDSAMYFCASSEGRVNTEAFFGQGTRLTVV.

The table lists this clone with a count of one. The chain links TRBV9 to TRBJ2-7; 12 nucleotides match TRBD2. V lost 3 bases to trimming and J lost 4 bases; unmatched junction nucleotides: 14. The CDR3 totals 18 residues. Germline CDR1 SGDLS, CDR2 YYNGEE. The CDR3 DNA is TGTGCCAGCAGCGAGGGACTAGCGGGTCCGGGAAAATGGTACGAGCAGTACTTC. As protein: CASSEGLAGPGKWYEQYF.

The CDR3 DNA reads as TGTGCCAGTAGTATAGTGGGATATGAGCAGTTCTTC. This encodes CASSIVGYEQFF. The chain is built from TRBV19 and TRBJ2-1; D is unresolved. CDR3 length: 12 amino acids. Trimming left V 1 base short and J 8 bases short, with 6 bases between. Germline V gene sequence: CDR1 LNHDA, CDR2 SQIVND (reference sequence).

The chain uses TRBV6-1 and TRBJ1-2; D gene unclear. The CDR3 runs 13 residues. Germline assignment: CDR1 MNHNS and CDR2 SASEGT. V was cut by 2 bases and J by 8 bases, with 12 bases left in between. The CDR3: CASSERSVRGYTF. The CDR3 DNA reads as TGTGCCAGCAGTGAAAGGTCGGTGCGGGGCTACACCTTC.

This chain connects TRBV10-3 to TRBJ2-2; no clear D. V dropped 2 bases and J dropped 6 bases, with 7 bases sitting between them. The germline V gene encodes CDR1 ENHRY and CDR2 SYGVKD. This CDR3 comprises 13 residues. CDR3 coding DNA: TGTGCCATCAGTGAGGGAAGCCCCGGGGAGCTGTTTTTT. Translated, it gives CAISEGSPGELFF.

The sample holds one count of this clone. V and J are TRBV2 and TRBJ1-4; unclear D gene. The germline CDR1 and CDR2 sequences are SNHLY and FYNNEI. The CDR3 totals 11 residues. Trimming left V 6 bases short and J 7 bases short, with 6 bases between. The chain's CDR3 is CASRETEKLFF. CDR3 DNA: TGTGCCAGCAGGGAAACTGAAAAACTGTTTTTT.

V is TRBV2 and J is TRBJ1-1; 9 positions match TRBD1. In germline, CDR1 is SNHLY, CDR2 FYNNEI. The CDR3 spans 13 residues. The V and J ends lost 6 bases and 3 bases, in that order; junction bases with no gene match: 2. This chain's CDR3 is CASSRDRDTEAFF. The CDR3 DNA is TGTGCCAGCAGCAGGGACAGGGACACTGAAGCTTTCTTT.

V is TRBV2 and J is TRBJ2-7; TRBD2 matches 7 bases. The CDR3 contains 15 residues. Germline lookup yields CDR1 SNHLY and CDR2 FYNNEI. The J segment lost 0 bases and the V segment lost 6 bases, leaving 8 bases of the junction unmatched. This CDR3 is CASSLTSDSSYEQYF. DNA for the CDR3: TGTGCCAGCAGCCTCACTAGCGACAGCTCCTACGAGCAGTACTTC.

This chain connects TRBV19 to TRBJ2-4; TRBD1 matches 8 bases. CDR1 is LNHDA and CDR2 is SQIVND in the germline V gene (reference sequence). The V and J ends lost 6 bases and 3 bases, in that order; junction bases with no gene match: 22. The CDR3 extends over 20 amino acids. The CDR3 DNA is TGTGCCAGTAGCGGAAAGCCAGCCGGGACAGGAACCAACAACAAAAACATTCAGTACTTC. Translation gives CASSGKPAGTGTNNKNIQYF. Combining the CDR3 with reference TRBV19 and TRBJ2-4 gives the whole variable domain DGGITQSPKYLFRKEGQNVTLSCEQNLNHDAMYWYRQDPGQGLRLIYYSQIVNDFQKGDIAEGYSVSREKKESFPLTVTSAQKNPTAFYLCASSGKPAGTGTNNKNIQYFGAGTRLSVL.

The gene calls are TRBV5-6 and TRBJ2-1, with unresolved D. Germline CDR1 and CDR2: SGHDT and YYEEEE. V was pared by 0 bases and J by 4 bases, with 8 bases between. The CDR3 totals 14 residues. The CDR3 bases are TGTGCCAGCAGCTTGGTTGGGCAGTACAATGAGCAGTTCTTC. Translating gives CASSLVGQYNEQFF.